The 5 T cell receptor beta chains listed next were all sequenced from one sample in a study of molecular identifiers for immune sequencing clone quantification. TCRdb reanalysed the PCR reads using MiXCR and keeps one entry per CDR3 protein. The table includes about 510,000 distinct CDR3 sequences, about 25% detected once. Sequences were obtained from naive CD8+ T cells from blood, with Jurkat cell RNA spiked in. Subset here: FACS-sorted CD8+CD4-CCR7+CD45RA+ naive T cells. Source of these receptors: a human donor in good health. Some libraries in this study had Jurkat cell RNA spiked in.

This clonotype was recorded at least ten times. The V call is TRBV24-1, the J call TRBJ2-2; the D gene is possibly TRBD1 (6 bases). Germline CDR1 reads KGHDR; CDR2 reads SFDVKD. CDR3 length: 15 amino acids. V lost 4 bases and J 0 bases, leaving 8 bases between the germline ends. CDR3 bases: TGTGCCACCAGTGAGGGGACACCGAACACCGGGGAGCTGTTTTTT. Translation gives CATSEGTPNTGELFF.

This chain connects TRBV20-1 to TRBJ2-7; D perhaps matches TRBD1 (6 bases). Between the trimmed V and J ends, which lost 6 bases and 4 bases, there was a span of 13 bases. Germline CDR1 and CDR2: DFQATT and SNEGSKA (reference sequence). The CDR3 is made up of 12 amino acids. CDR3 loop: CSATDSSYEQYF. The CDR3 DNA sequence: TGCAGTGCCACGGACAGTTCTTACGAGCAGTACTTC.

This clonotype was detected a few times. V usage is TRBV2 and J usage is TRBJ2-7; no clear D gene. CDR1 SNHLY and CDR2 FYNNEI come from the germline V gene. This CDR3 has 13 residues. V was cut by 3 bases and J by 7 bases, with 13 bases left in between. This chain's CDR3 is CASSEFSSPEQYF. The CDR3 region has the DNA TGTGCCAGCAGTGAGTTTAGTTCGCCAGAGCAGTACTTC. Filled out from reference TRBV2 and TRBJ2-7, the complete variable domain reads EPEVTQTPSHQVTQMGQEVILRCVPISNHLYFYWYRQILGQKVEFLVSFYNNEISEKSEIFDDQFSVERPDGSNFTLKIRSTKLEDSAMYFCASSEFSSPEQYFGPGTRLTVT.

This clonotype showed up just a few times. The gene calls are TRBV4-1 and TRBJ2-7, with a tentative D call TRBD2 (7 bases). The germline V gene has CDR1 MGHRA and CDR2 YSYEKL. The CDR3 runs 15 residues. Trimming took off 8 bases at V and 5 bases at J, with 22 bases between the two ends. The CDR3 DNA reads as TGCGCCAGCCGCAGGGGAGCGAGCGGGGAACACGAGCAGTACTTC. Its translation: CASRRGASGEHEQYF.

This clonotype was seen a handful of times. CDR3 amino acids: CASTTDRDRTYNSPLHF. CDR3 DNA: TGTGCCAGCACCACGGACCGGGACAGAACCTATAATTCACCCCTCCACTTT. The V gene is TRBV27, the J gene TRBJ1-6, with 7 positions matching TRBD1. Germline V gives CDR1 MNHEY, CDR2 SMNVEV (reference sequence). CDR3 size: 17 residues. Trimming removed 7 bases from V and 2 bases from J; junction bases left unmatched: 11.